This is a list of T cell receptor beta chains from one sample in a study of blood T cell repertoires in COVID-19. Produced via immunoSEQ multiplex PCR; TCRdb's table is partial and in-frame only. Of approximately 57,000 clones listed, around 87% are singletons. The sequencing sample was made of peripheral blood. These receptors were collected from a man aged 50-60 years with acute or convalescent COVID-19. Both conserved end residues are part of each CDR3. Fields, in order: CDR3 protein, CDR3 DNA, J gene, D gene, V gene, clone size. A D gene is named only where the DNA matches it firmly. Size is omitted from some rows. Given values are once, few, many or a class for expanded clones.

cdr3_aa: CASSYEDRSSGANVLTF; cdr3_nt: TGTGCCAGCAGCTACGAGGACAGGAGCTCTGGGGCCAACGTCCTGACTTTC; j_call: TRBJ2-6; d_call: TRBD1; v_call: TRBV7-2; clone_size: .
cdr3_aa: CAWNSGTGGLNQPQHF; cdr3_nt: TGTGCCTGGAATTCAGGGACAGGGGGCCTCAATCAGCCCCAGCATTTT; j_call: TRBJ1-5; d_call: TRBD1; v_call: TRBV30; clone_size: .
cdr3_aa: CASSPPAYEQYF; cdr3_nt: TGTGCCAGCAGTCCCCCCGCCTACGAGCAGTACTTC; j_call: TRBJ2-7; d_call: .; v_call: TRBV6-6; clone_size: .
cdr3_aa: CASSLMFSGPTYEQYF; cdr3_nt: TGTGCCAGCAGTTTAATGTTCAGCGGACCTACCTACGAGCAGTACTTC; j_call: TRBJ2-7; d_call: .; v_call: TRBV28; clone_size: .
cdr3_aa: CASSYRQNLEAFF; cdr3_nt: TGTGCCAGCAGTTACCGACAGAATCTTGAAGCTTTCTTT; j_call: TRBJ1-1; d_call: .; v_call: TRBV6-5; clone_size: .
cdr3_aa: CASTLGSGRGQETQYF; cdr3_nt: TGCGCCAGCACCCTAGGGAGCGGGAGAGGGCAAGAGACCCAGTACTTC; j_call: TRBJ2-5; d_call: TRBD2; v_call: TRBV4-1; clone_size: .
cdr3_aa: CAISVQGVGGYTF; cdr3_nt: TGTGCCATCAGTGTACAGGGCGTAGGTGGCTACACCTTC; j_call: TRBJ1-2; d_call: .; v_call: TRBV10-3; clone_size: .
cdr3_aa: CASSMHRQETQYF; cdr3_nt: TGTGCCAGTAGTATGCACAGACAAGAGACCCAGTACTTC; j_call: TRBJ2-5; d_call: .; v_call: TRBV19; clone_size: .
cdr3_aa: CSVVRDSLHQYF; cdr3_nt: TGCAGCGTCGTCCGGGACAGTCTACATCAGTACTTC; j_call: TRBJ2-7; d_call: TRBD1; v_call: TRBV29-1; clone_size: .
cdr3_aa: CAIHRRGSNSPLHF; cdr3_nt: TGTGCCATACACCGGCGGGGTAGTAATTCACCCCTCCACTTT; j_call: TRBJ1-6; d_call: .; v_call: TRBV6-6; clone_size: .
cdr3_aa: CSAAGRRAFF; cdr3_nt: TGCAGTGCCGCGGGGCGAAGAGCTTTCTTT; j_call: TRBJ1-1; d_call: .; v_call: TRBV20-1; clone_size: .
cdr3_aa: CASSLTLSGRFPETQYF; cdr3_nt: TGTGCCAGCAGTCTTACGCTCAGCGGGAGGTTCCCAGAGACCCAGTACTTC; j_call: TRBJ2-5; d_call: TRBD2; v_call: TRBV27; clone_size: .
cdr3_aa: CASSPGSNQPQHF; cdr3_nt: TGTGCCAGCAGCCCCGGGAGCAATCAGCCCCAGCATTTT; j_call: TRBJ1-5; d_call: .; v_call: TRBV7-9; clone_size: .
cdr3_aa: CASSLVAGGSTDTQYF; cdr3_nt: TGCGCCAGCAGCTTGGTGGCGGGAGGTAGCACAGATACGCAGTATTTT; j_call: TRBJ2-3; d_call: TRBD2; v_call: TRBV5-1; clone_size: .
cdr3_aa: CASSLKAPGTGELFF; cdr3_nt: TGTGCCAGCAGCTTAAAGGCCCCGGGGACCGGGGAGCTGTTTTTT; j_call: TRBJ2-2; d_call: .; v_call: TRBV7-9; clone_size: .
cdr3_aa: CASSLDRDRGKNEQFF; cdr3_nt: TGTGCCAGCAGCCTTGACCGGGACAGGGGGAAGAATGAGCAGTTCTTC; j_call: TRBJ2-1; d_call: TRBD1; v_call: TRBV7-2; clone_size: .
cdr3_aa: CASSSTGAPNTGELFF; cdr3_nt: TGCGCCAGCAGCTCTACAGGGGCACCGAACACCGGGGAGCTGTTTTTT; j_call: TRBJ2-2; d_call: TRBD1; v_call: TRBV5-1; clone_size: once
cdr3_aa: CASSSRLAGDEQYF; cdr3_nt: TGTGCCAGCAGTTCGAGACTAGCGGGGGATGAGCAGTACTTC; j_call: TRBJ2-7; d_call: TRBD2; v_call: TRBV27; clone_size: .
cdr3_aa: CASSEAGHIYSYEQYF; cdr3_nt: TGTGCCAGCAGTGAAGCGGGACACATTTACTCCTACGAGCAGTACTTC; j_call: TRBJ2-7; d_call: .; v_call: TRBV2; clone_size: .
cdr3_aa: CASSPQNNGGKNIQYF; cdr3_nt: TGTGCCAGCTCACCTCAGAATAATGGTGGCAAAAACATTCAGTACTTC; j_call: TRBJ2-4; d_call: .; v_call: TRBV18; clone_size: .
cdr3_aa: CASNPLGLNTGELFF; cdr3_nt: TGTGCCAGTAATCCACTCGGACTAAACACCGGGGAGCTGTTTTTT; j_call: TRBJ2-2; d_call: .; v_call: TRBV19; clone_size: .
cdr3_aa: CASSEDSGEIYGYTF; cdr3_nt: TGTGCCAGCAGTGAGGACAGCGGCGAGATCTATGGCTACACCTTC; j_call: TRBJ1-2; d_call: .; v_call: TRBV2; clone_size: .
cdr3_aa: CASSYGEEAGQPQHF; cdr3_nt: TGTGCCAGCAGTTATGGGGAGGAGGCCGGTCAGCCCCAGCATTTT; j_call: TRBJ1-5; d_call: .; v_call: TRBV6-2/TRBV6-3; clone_size: .
cdr3_aa: CASSVQRQETLANYGYTF; cdr3_nt: TGTGCCAGCAGCGTCCAAAGACAGGAAACGCTCGCTAACTATGGCTACACCTTC; j_call: TRBJ1-2; d_call: .; v_call: TRBV5-8; clone_size: .
cdr3_aa: CASSPSGEETQYF; cdr3_nt: TGTGCCAGCTCACCGTCCGGGGAAGAGACCCAGTACTTC; j_call: TRBJ2-5; d_call: .; v_call: TRBV18; clone_size: .
cdr3_aa: CASSQPGQIAYGYTF; cdr3_nt: TGCGCCAGCAGCCAACCGGGACAGATAGCCTATGGCTACACCTTC; j_call: TRBJ1-2; d_call: TRBD1; v_call: TRBV4-1; clone_size: .
cdr3_aa: CASSKHRGPTNEKLFF; cdr3_nt: TGTGCCAGCAGCAAACACAGGGGGCCCACTAATGAAAAACTGTTTTTT; j_call: TRBJ1-4; d_call: TRBD1; v_call: TRBV7-9; clone_size: .
cdr3_aa: CASKRRTESSYNSPLHF; cdr3_nt: TGTGCCAGCAAAAGGAGGACAGAGAGCTCCTATAATTCACCCCTCCACTTT; j_call: TRBJ1-6; d_call: .; v_call: TRBV19; clone_size: .
cdr3_aa: CASSQDSESPLHF; cdr3_nt: TGTGCCAGCAGCCAAGATTCCGAGTCACCCCTCCACTTT; j_call: TRBJ1-6; d_call: .; v_call: TRBV4-2; clone_size: .
cdr3_aa: CASSMERGKAFF; cdr3_nt: TGTGCCAGTAGTATGGAACGGGGGAAAGCTTTCTTT; j_call: TRBJ1-1; d_call: .; v_call: TRBV19; clone_size: .
cdr3_aa: CASSRQGAYEQYF; cdr3_nt: TGCGCCAGCAGTAGACAGGGGGCTTACGAGCAGTACTTC; j_call: TRBJ2-7; d_call: TRBD1; v_call: TRBV10-2; clone_size: .
cdr3_aa: CASSEGLVLGETQYF; cdr3_nt: TGTGCCAGCAGCGAGGGACTAGTCCTTGGAGAGACCCAGTACTTC; j_call: TRBJ2-5; d_call: TRBD2; v_call: TRBV9; clone_size: .
cdr3_aa: CASRLAGGIYEQFF; cdr3_nt: TGTGCCAGTCGTCTAGCGGGGGGTATATATGAGCAGTTCTTC; j_call: TRBJ2-1; d_call: TRBD2; v_call: TRBV19; clone_size: .
cdr3_aa: CASRVTGTLSTDTQYF; cdr3_nt: TGTGCCAGTAGGGTGACAGGGACCCTTAGCACAGATACGCAGTATTTT; j_call: TRBJ2-3; d_call: TRBD1; v_call: TRBV19; clone_size: .
cdr3_aa: CASSLTQNTDTQYF; cdr3_nt: TGTGCCAGCAGCTTAACACAGAACACAGATACGCAGTATTTT; j_call: TRBJ2-3; d_call: .; v_call: TRBV7-3; clone_size: .
cdr3_aa: CASRRTGGACAKNIQYF; cdr3_nt: TGCGCCAGCAGACGTACAGGGGGCGCGTGCGCCAAAAACATTCAGTACTTC; j_call: TRBJ2-4; d_call: TRBD1; v_call: TRBV23-1; clone_size: .
cdr3_aa: CASSKVQGERSPLHF; cdr3_nt: TGTGCCAGCAGCAAAGTGCAGGGGGAACGTTCACCCCTCCACTTT; j_call: TRBJ1-6; d_call: TRBD1; v_call: TRBV6-5; clone_size: .
cdr3_aa: CASSLAPPGQGVYEQYF; cdr3_nt: TGTGCCAGCAGCTTGGCCCCCCCGGGACAGGGGGTCTACGAGCAGTACTTC; j_call: TRBJ2-7; d_call: TRBD1; v_call: TRBV5-4; clone_size: .
cdr3_aa: CASTRPGQGSVQYF; cdr3_nt: TGTGCCAGCACCCGCCCAGGGCAGGGATCGGTTCAGTACTTC; j_call: TRBJ2-7; d_call: .; v_call: TRBV2; clone_size: .
cdr3_aa: CASSLVRLSSYNSPLHF; cdr3_nt: TGTGCCAGCAGTTTAGTTCGATTGAGCTCCTATAATTCACCCCTCCACTTT; j_call: TRBJ1-6; d_call: .; v_call: TRBV28; clone_size: .
cdr3_aa: CASSAGDYNEQYF; cdr3_nt: TGTGCCAGCAGCGCAGGGGATTACAACGAGCAGTACTTC; j_call: TRBJ2-7; d_call: .; v_call: TRBV11-3; clone_size: .
cdr3_aa: CASSPNYEQYF; cdr3_nt: TGTGCCAGCAGTCCAAATTACGAGCAGTACTTC; j_call: TRBJ2-7; d_call: .; v_call: TRBV6-6; clone_size: .
cdr3_aa: CASSQSWGYYNEQFF; cdr3_nt: TGTGCCAGCAGCCAATCATGGGGCTACTACAATGAGCAGTTCTTC; j_call: TRBJ2-1; d_call: .; v_call: TRBV4-2; clone_size: .
cdr3_aa: CASSDSLRGATGELFF; cdr3_nt: TGTGCCAGCAGTGACTCTTTGCGGGGGGCCACCGGGGAGCTGTTTTTT; j_call: TRBJ2-2; d_call: TRBD2; v_call: TRBV6-4; clone_size: .
cdr3_aa: CASRMTSASSYEQYF; cdr3_nt: TGTGCCAGCAGGATGACTAGCGCGAGCTCCTACGAGCAGTACTTC; j_call: TRBJ2-7; d_call: TRBD2; v_call: TRBV28; clone_size: .
cdr3_aa: CASSLATPMGHTQYF; cdr3_nt: TGTGCCAGCAGCTTGGCTACCCCCATGGGGCATACGCAGTATTTT; j_call: TRBJ2-3; d_call: .; v_call: TRBV5-4; clone_size: .
cdr3_aa: CASSQEGRANTGELFF; cdr3_nt: TGTGCCAGCAGCCAAGAAGGCAGGGCGAACACCGGGGAGCTGTTTTTT; j_call: TRBJ2-2; d_call: .; v_call: TRBV3-1/TRBV3-2; clone_size: .
cdr3_aa: CASSAGTGSSYNEQFF; cdr3_nt: TGTGCCAGCAGTGCCGGGACAGGGAGTTCCTACAATGAGCAGTTCTTC; j_call: TRBJ2-1; d_call: TRBD1; v_call: TRBV6-1; clone_size: .
cdr3_aa: CASSWDATGIRYEQYF; cdr3_nt: TGTGCCAGCAGTTGGGACGCGACAGGGATAAGGTACGAGCAGTACTTC; j_call: TRBJ2-7; d_call: TRBD1; v_call: TRBV27; clone_size: .
cdr3_aa: CAISGAIGTPLRTDTQYF; cdr3_nt: TGTGCCATCAGTGGTGCAATCGGGACTCCCCTCCGCACAGATACGCAGTATTTT; j_call: TRBJ2-3; d_call: .; v_call: TRBV10-3; clone_size: .
cdr3_aa: CASSSGTSGRSGYNEQFF; cdr3_nt: TGTGCCAGCAGCAGCGGGACTAGCGGGAGGTCGGGCTACAATGAGCAGTTCTTC; j_call: TRBJ2-1; d_call: TRBD2; v_call: TRBV11-3; clone_size: .
cdr3_aa: CASSLVLYSQGTGELFF; cdr3_nt: TGTGCCAGCAGCTTAGTTCTCTACTCCCAGGGCACCGGGGAGCTGTTTTTT; j_call: TRBJ2-2; d_call: .; v_call: TRBV11-2; clone_size: .
cdr3_aa: CASSLGTSGGAGTQYF; cdr3_nt: TGTGCCAGCAGCTTGGGGACTAGCGGGGGGGCTGGGACCCAGTACTTC; j_call: TRBJ2-5; d_call: TRBD2; v_call: TRBV9; clone_size: once
cdr3_aa: CASSQEPLTGDTEAFF; cdr3_nt: TGTGCCAGCAGCCAGGAACCCCTAACAGGGGACACTGAAGCTTTCTTT; j_call: TRBJ1-1; d_call: TRBD1; v_call: TRBV4-2; clone_size: few
cdr3_aa: CCGQLYNEQFF; cdr3_nt: TGCTGCGGACAACTCTACAATGAGCAGTTCTTC; j_call: TRBJ2-1; d_call: .; v_call: TRBV20-1; clone_size: .